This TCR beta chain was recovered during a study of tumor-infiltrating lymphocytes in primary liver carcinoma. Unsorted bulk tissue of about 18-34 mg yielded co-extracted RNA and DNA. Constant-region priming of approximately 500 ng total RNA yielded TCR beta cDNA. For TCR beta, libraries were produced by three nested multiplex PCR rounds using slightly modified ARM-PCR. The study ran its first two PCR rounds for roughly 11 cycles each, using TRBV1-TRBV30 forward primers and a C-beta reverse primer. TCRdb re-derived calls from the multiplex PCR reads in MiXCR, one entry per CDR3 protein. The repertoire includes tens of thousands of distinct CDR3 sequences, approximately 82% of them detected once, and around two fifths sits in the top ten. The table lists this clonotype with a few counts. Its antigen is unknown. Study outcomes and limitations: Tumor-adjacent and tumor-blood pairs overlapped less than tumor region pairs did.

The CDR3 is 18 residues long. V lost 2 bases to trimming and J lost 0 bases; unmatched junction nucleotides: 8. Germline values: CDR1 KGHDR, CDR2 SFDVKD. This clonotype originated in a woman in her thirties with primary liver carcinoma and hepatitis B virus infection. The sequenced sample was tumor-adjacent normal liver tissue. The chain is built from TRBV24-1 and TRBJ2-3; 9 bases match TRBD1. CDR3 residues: CATSDSRRTGESTDTQYF. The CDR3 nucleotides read TGTGCCACCAGTGATTCGAGAAGGACAGGGGAGAGCACAGATACGCAGTATTTT.